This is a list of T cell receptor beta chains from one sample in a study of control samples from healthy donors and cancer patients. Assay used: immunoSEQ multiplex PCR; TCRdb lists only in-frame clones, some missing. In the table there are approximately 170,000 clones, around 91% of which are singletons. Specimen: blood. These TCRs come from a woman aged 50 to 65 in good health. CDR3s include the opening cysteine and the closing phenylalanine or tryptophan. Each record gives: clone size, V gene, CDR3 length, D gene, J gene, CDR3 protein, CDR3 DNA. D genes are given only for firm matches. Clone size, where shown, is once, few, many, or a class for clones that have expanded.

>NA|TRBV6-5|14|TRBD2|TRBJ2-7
CASGRLAGGYEQYF
TGTGCCAGCGGCCGACTAGCGGGAGGATACGAGCAGTACTTC
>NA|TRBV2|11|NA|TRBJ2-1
CASSVVDEQFF
TGTGCCAGCAGTGTGGTGGATGAGCAGTTCTTC
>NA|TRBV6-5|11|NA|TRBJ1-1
CASSYGGVTFF
TGTGCCAGCAGTTATGGGGGGGTTACTTTCTTT
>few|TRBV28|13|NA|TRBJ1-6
CASRSTYNSPLHF
TGTGCCAGCAGGTCTACGTATAATTCACCCCTCCACTTT
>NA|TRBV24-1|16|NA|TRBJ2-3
CATSDSKRVRTDTQYF
TGTGCCACCAGTGATTCTAAGAGAGTTCGCACAGATACGCAGTATTTT
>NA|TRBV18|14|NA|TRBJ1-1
CASSPSTLNTEAFF
TGTGCCAGCTCACCGTCGACACTAAACACTGAAGCTTTCTTT
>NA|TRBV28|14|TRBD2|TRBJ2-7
CASSTGLGNYEQYF
TGTGCCAGCAGCACAGGACTAGGCAACTACGAGCAGTACTTC
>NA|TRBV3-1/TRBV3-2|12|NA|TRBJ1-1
CASSRLFTEAFF
TGTGCCAGCAGCCGACTTTTCACTGAAGCTTTCTTT
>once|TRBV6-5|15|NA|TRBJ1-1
CASSSGGMGGTEAFF
TGTGCCAGCAGCTCTGGGGGCATGGGAGGGACTGAAGCTTTCTTT
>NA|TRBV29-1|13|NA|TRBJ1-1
CSVEFQGNTEAFF
TGCAGCGTTGAGTTTCAGGGGAACACTGAAGCTTTCTTT
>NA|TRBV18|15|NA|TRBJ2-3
CASSPPSSDGLGRHF
TGTGCCAGCTCACCACCCTCTTCCGATGGGTTAGGCAGGCATTTT
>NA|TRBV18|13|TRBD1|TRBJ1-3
CASSLTGENTIYF
TGTGCCAGCTCACTGACAGGGGAAAACACCATATATTTT
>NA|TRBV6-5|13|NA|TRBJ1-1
CASSSSKNTEAFF
TGTGCCAGCAGTTCAAGTAAGAACACTGAAGCTTTCTTT
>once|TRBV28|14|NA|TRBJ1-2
CASMPVTREYGYTF
TGTGCCAGCATGCCCGTTACCAGGGAATATGGCTACACCTTC
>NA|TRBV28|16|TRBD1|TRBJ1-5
CASSFPGQAFNQPQHF
TGTGCCAGCAGTTTCCCGGGACAGGCCTTTAATCAGCCCCAGCATTTT
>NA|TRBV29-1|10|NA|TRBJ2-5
CSVGQETQYF
TGCAGCGTTGGGCAAGAGACCCAGTACTTC
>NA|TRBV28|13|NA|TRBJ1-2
CASSPHILYGYTF
TGTGCCAGCAGTCCACATATTCTCTATGGCTACACCTTC
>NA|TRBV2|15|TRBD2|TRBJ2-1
CASTTGLPHYNEQFF
TGTGCCAGCACTACGGGACTACCGCACTACAATGAGCAGTTCTTC
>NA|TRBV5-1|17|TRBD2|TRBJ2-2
CASARFPSGARTGELFF
TGCGCCAGCGCCAGGTTTCCTAGCGGAGCGAGGACCGGGGAGCTGTTTTTT
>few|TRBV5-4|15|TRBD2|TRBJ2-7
CASSLAPSGEYEQYF
TGTGCCAGCAGCTTGGCTCCTAGCGGGGAATACGAGCAGTACTTC
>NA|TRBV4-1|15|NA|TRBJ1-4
CASSRQVSANEKLFF
TGCGCCAGCAGCCGACAGGTGTCGGCTAATGAAAAACTGTTTTTT
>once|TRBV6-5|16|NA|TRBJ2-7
CASSYSFRDPTYEQYF
TGTGCCAGCAGTTACTCGTTCCGGGATCCTACCTACGAGCAGTACTTC
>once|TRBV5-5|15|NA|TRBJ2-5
CASRRTSGVQETQYF
TGTGCCAGCAGACGAACGTCAGGGGTTCAAGAGACCCAGTACTTC
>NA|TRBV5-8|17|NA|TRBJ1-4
CASSLSRGPYSGEKLFF
TGTGCCAGCAGCTTGTCCCGGGGCCCGTACTCAGGAGAAAAACTGTTTTTT
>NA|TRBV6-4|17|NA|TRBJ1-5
CASRTANDIISNQPQHF
TGTGCCAGCAGGACAGCCAATGATATAATTAGCAATCAGCCCCAGCATTTT